The 8 T cell receptor beta chains given below trace back to one sample, sequenced in a study of tumor and adjacent non-tumor tissue in lung cancer. TCRbeta libraries were built with three rounds of nested PCR, modified from ARM-PCR. From the multiplex PCR reads, TCRdb called clonotypes with MiXCR, one entry per CDR3 protein. Counted here are some 68,000 distinct CDR3 sequences, around 76% occurring once; the ten biggest clones make up 40% to 50%. No cell sorting was done before RNA was extracted from the tissue. Distant lung tissue was collected more than 3 cm away from the tumor edge. The sequenced sample was distant non-tumor lung tissue. The source is a man aged 60-69 years with non-small cell lung cancer.

Notes on this clonotype: Likely a read error: the CDR3 ends without its conserved phenylalanine or tryptophan. V gene TRBV6-1 combines with J gene TRBJ2-3; the match to TRBD1 covers 10 bases. This CDR3 is 14 amino acids long. Germline V gives CDR1 MNHNS, CDR2 SASEGT. The CDR3 protein is CVSRQGASTDTQYI. CDR3 bases: TGTGTCAGCAGACAGGGGGCTAGCACAGATACGCAGTATATT.

Concerning this clonotype itself: A junction boundary mismatches the germline segment, possibly from a read error. This chain joins TRBV15 and TRBJ2-5, with 11 bases lining up with TRBD2. CDR1 is LNHNV and CDR2 is YYDKDF in the germline V gene (reference sequence). The CDR3 sequence is 15 residues long. CDR3 region: CTTSNQLAGEETQYF. As DNA, the CDR3 is TGTACCACCTCAAATCAACTAGCGGGAGAAGAGACCCAGTACTTC.

About this clonotype: A much larger clone differs from this one at a single base, so this may be a read error. The chain recombines TRBV5-1 with TRBJ2-6; D gene unclear. Germline V lookup: CDR1 SGHRS, CDR2 YFSETQ. This CDR3 region has 16 residues. The V and J ends lost 6 bases and 0 bases respectively, with 13 bases between them. In nucleotides, the CDR3 is TGCGCCAGCAACCCCGGATCCACCTCTGGGGCCAACGTCCTGACTTTC. Protein product: CASNPGSTSGANVLTF. The full variable domain, completed using reference TRBV5-1 and TRBJ2-6, is KAGVTQTPRYLIKTRGQQVTLSCSPISGHRSVSWYQQTPGQGLQFLFEYFSETQRNKGNFPGRFSGRQFSNSRSEMNVSTLELGDSALYLCASNPGSTSGANVLTFGAGSRLTVL.

A word on this clonotype: One end of the junction is discordant with germline, which a read error may explain. V gene TRBV6-2 or TRBV6-3 combines with J gene TRBJ2-5; 9 bases are a match to TRBD1. The CDR3 contains 18 residues. Germline V lookup: CDR1 MNHEY, CDR2 SVGEGT. The DNA of the CDR3 is TGTGCCAGCAGTTATTCGAGCGTCCCGGGACAGGGATTCGAGAGCCAGTACTTC. It encodes CASSYSSVPGQGFESQYF.

Points on this clonotype: Since the CDR3 does not end with the conserved phenylalanine or tryptophan, this likely comes from a read error. The J gene is TRBJ2-5, the V gene TRBV6-5; D is ambiguous. The CDR3 length is 11 residues. Germline V gives CDR1 MNHEY, CDR2 SVGAGI. CDR3 sequence (DNA): TGTGACAGCAGAGACGCGTCGACCCAGTACTCC. It yields the protein CDSRDASTQYS.

A note on this clonotype: This may come from a read error, since a much larger clone is one base off. The CDR3 coding sequence is TGTGCCAGCAGATATGGGACTAGCGGACTCAATGAGCAGTTCTTC. It encodes CASRYGTSGLNEQFF. The genes are TRBV11-2 and TRBJ2-1; 11 positions match TRBD2. The CDR3 covers 15 residues. Germline V gene lookup returns CDR1 SGHAT and CDR2 FQNNGV. V was clipped by 6 bases and J by 6 bases; unmatched bases: 7.

The J gene is TRBJ2-4, the V gene TRBV6-6, with D unresolved. Deletions cut 8 bases from V and 2 bases from J, with 10 bases between. The germline V gene has CDR1 MNHNY and CDR2 SVGAGI (reference sequence). This CDR3 has 13 residues. The DNA for the CDR3 is TGTGCCAGCCGCCCAGAACCCAAAAACATTCAGTACTTC. Residues: CASRPEPKNIQYF.

V usage is TRBV6-2 or TRBV6-3 and J usage is TRBJ2-1, with 7 bases lining up with TRBD2. CDR3 length: 17 amino acids. Germline V CDR1 and CDR2: MNHEY, SVGEGT. Germline trimming cut 6 bases from V and 9 bases from J; bases unmatched to any gene: 20. In DNA, the CDR3 is TGTGCCAGCAGGTACAATATACGCGGGGGTTTCCCCCTTGAGCAGTTCTTC. This gives the protein CASRYNIRGGFPLEQFF.